This record concerns one T cell receptor (beta chain) sequence. Its antigen is as yet unknown. The sample belongs to a study of T cells in localized non-small cell lung cancer. The CDR3 sequence is 16 residues long. V shed 5 bases, J shed 5 bases, and the junction held 11 bases outside the gene matches. CDR1 is SGHAT, CDR2 FQNNGV, per germline. Measured with immunoSEQ multiplex PCR; TCRdb has only the in-frame clones, and not every one. The sample shows about 46,000 clones, roughly 79% of them seen only once. Study-wide points: Tumor showed lower T cell clonality than uninvolved adjacent lung, where it was highest. Appearance in adjacent lung was seen for a median 57 of the top 100 tumor clones. One tumor region alone was sequenced, and heterogeneity therefore remains possible.

The sample here was peripheral blood mononuclear cells, taken before any cancer treatment. The rearrangement uses TRBV11-2 and TRBJ2-5; 10 bases are shared with TRBD1. This receptor was taken from a man aged 40 to 70 with stage III lung adenocarcinoma. The CDR3 DNA is TGTGCCAGCAGCCTAGCCGGGACAGGGGTTAGGGAGACCCAGTACTTC. Encoded protein: CASSLAGTGVRETQYF. Together with reference TRBV11-2 and TRBJ2-5, the CDR3 gives the full variable domain: EAGVAQSPRYKIIEKRQSVAFWCNPISGHATLYWYQQILGQGPKLLIQFQNNGVVDDSQLPKDRFSAERLKGVDSTLKIQPAKLEDSAVYLCASSLAGTGVRETQYFGPGTRLLVL.